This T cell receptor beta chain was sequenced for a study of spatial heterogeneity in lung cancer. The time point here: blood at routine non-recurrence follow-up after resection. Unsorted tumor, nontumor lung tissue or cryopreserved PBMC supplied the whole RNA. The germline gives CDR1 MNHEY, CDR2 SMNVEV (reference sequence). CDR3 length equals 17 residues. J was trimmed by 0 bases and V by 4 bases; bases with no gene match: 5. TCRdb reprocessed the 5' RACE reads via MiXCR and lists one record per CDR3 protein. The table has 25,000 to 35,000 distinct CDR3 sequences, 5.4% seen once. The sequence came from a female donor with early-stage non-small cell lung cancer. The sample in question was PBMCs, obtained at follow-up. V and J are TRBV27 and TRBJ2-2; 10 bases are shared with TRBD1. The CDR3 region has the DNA TGTGCCAGCAGTTCAGGACAGGGGGGAACGAACACCGGGGAGCTGTTTTTT. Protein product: CASSSGQGGTNTGELFF.